The TCR beta chain described here comes from a study of blood T cell repertoires in COVID-19. In the original analysis: Amplified reference gene primers provided the basis for estimating nucleated cell counts. TCRdb's table, derived via immunoSEQ multiplex PCR, lists solely in-frame clones and lacks some. Clone size and the V and J calls come from that table; the DNA yielded D and trimming. The data show about 200,000 clones, 87% seen once. The CDR3 sequence is 15 residues long. V dropped 0 bases and J dropped 4 bases, with 13 bases sitting between them. Germline CDR1 and CDR2: SGDLS and YYNGEE. The chain links TRBV9 to TRBJ1-1; no reliable D call. This receptor was identified in a man aged 60 to 75 with active or convalescent COVID-19. Sequencing was done on a sample of peripheral blood. The CDR3 loop is CASSVVCFRGTEAFF. For the CDR3, the DNA is TGTGCCAGCAGCGTAGTATGTTTTCGGGGCACTGAAGCTTTCTTT.